The rows below give T cell receptor beta chains drawn from one sample of a study of blood T cell repertoires in COVID-19. Clones were read by immunoSEQ multiplex PCR, and TCRdb kept only the in-frame ones, dropping some. There are roughly 230,000 clones in the sample; 89% occur only once, and roughly 4.8% lies in the top ten. Input material: peripheral blood. Every receptor here comes from a woman aged 40 to 50 who had recovered from COVID-19. Both conserved end residues are part of each CDR3. A D gene is named only where the DNA matches it firmly. Clone size, where shown, is once, few, many, or a class for clones that have expanded.

D | J | V | size | CDR3 | DNA
- | TRBJ1-4 | TRBV28 | - | CASSPQGNNEKLFF | TGTGCCAGCAGTCCGCAGGGAAACAATGAAAAACTGTTTTTT
- | TRBJ2-7 | TRBV6-6 | - | CASTAWAGAYEQYF | TGTGCCAGCACCGCTTGGGCAGGGGCCTACGAGCAGTACTTC
- | TRBJ2-2 | TRBV2 | - | CASSNRDTGELFF | TGTGCCAGCAGCAACAGGGACACCGGGGAGCTGTTTTTT
- | TRBJ2-6 | TRBV28 | - | CASSQYRPGANVLTF | TGTGCCAGCAGTCAATACAGACCTGGGGCCAACGTCCTGACTTTC
- | TRBJ2-3 | TRBV12-3/TRBV12-4 | - | CASRLTVTDTQYF | TGTGCCAGCAGGCTGACAGTCACAGATACGCAGTATTTT
- | TRBJ1-5 | TRBV3-1/TRBV3-2 | - | CASSQTRTGLKNNSNQPQHF | TGTGCCAGCAGCCAGACCCGAACAGGGTTAAAGAATAATAGCAATCAGCCCCAGCATTTT
- | TRBJ1-1 | TRBV7-2 | - | CASSLIFRGAAAFF | TGTGCCAGCAGCTTAATTTTCAGGGGCGCGGCCGCTTTCTTT
- | TRBJ2-2 | TRBV6-5 | - | CASRGSGNTGELFF | TGTGCCAGCAGGGGTAGCGGGAACACCGGGGAGCTGTTTTTT
TRBD1 | TRBJ2-1 | TRBV27 | - | CASSSPWGQGLDEQFF | TGTGCCAGCAGTTCCCCCTGGGGACAGGGACTCGATGAGCAGTTCTTC
TRBD2 | TRBJ2-3 | TRBV6-2/TRBV6-3 | - | CASSWGTSDVFWTDTQYF | TGTGCCAGCAGTTGGGGGACTAGCGACGTTTTTTGGACAGATACGCAGTATTTT
- | TRBJ1-5 | TRBV4-3 | - | CASSPTTGRSNQPQHF | TGCGCCAGCAGCCCCACTACGGGTAGGAGCAATCAGCCCCAGCATTTT
- | TRBJ1-2 | TRBV7-9 | - | CASSRDTKGYTF | TGTGCCAGCAGCCGGGACACGAAGGGCTACACCTTC
- | TRBJ2-2 | TRBV19 | few | CASSIPGDTGELFF | TGTGCCAGTAGTATACCGGGGGACACCGGGGAGCTGTTTTTT
- | TRBJ1-5 | TRBV19 | once | CASSIEGTSIQPQHF | TGTGCCAGTAGTATAGAAGGGACTAGTATACAGCCCCAGCATTTT
- | TRBJ1-1 | TRBV9 | - | CASSVANTVQNTEAFF | TGTGCCAGCAGCGTAGCGAATACAGTGCAGAACACTGAAGCTTTCTTT
TRBD1 | TRBJ2-3 | TRBV11-2 | once | CASSPGTGTNTQYF | TGTGCCAGCAGCCCCGGGACAGGGACAAATACGCAGTATTTT
TRBD2 | TRBJ2-5 | TRBV2 | - | CASSELAGDRKTQYF | TGTGCCAGCAGTGAACTAGCGGGAGATAGAAAGACCCAGTACTTC
- | TRBJ1-5 | TRBV15 | - | CATSWDYSNQPQHF | TGTGCCACCAGCTGGGACTATAGCAATCAGCCCCAGCATTTT
- | TRBJ1-2 | TRBV30 | - | CAWSPVMGANYGYTF | TGTGCCTGGAGTCCTGTAATGGGAGCTAACTATGGCTACACCTTC
- | TRBJ1-2 | TRBV19 | - | CASSIRGEDYGYTF | TGTGCCAGTAGTATCAGGGGCGAGGACTATGGCTACACCTTC
- | TRBJ1-5 | TRBV5-5 | - | CASSLAAGNVQPQHF | TGTGCCAGCAGCTTGGCGGCAGGGAATGTTCAGCCCCAGCATTTT
TRBD2 | TRBJ2-3 | TRBV11-3 | - | CASSLSGGRTDTQYF | TGTGCCAGCAGCTTAAGCGGGGGGCGCACAGATACGCAGTATTTT
TRBD2 | TRBJ2-2 | TRBV13 | - | CASSLVGTSGAENTGELFF | TGTGCCAGCAGCTTAGTGGGGACTAGCGGGGCGGAGAACACCGGGGAGCTGTTTTTT